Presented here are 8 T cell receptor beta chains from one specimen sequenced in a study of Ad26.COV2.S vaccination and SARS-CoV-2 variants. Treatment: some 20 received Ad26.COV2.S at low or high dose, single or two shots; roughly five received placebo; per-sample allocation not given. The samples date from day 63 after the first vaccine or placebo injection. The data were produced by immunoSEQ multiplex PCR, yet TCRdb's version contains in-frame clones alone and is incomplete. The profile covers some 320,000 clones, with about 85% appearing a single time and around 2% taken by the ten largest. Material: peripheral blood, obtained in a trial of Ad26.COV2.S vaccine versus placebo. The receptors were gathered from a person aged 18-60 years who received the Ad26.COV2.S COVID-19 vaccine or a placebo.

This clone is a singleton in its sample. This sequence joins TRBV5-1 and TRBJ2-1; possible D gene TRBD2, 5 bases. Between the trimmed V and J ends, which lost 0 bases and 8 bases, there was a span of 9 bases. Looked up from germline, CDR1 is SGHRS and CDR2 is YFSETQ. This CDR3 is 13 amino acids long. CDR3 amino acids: CASSLVGGDEQFF. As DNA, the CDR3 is TGCGCCAGCAGCTTGGTTGGAGGAGATGAGCAGTTCTTC.

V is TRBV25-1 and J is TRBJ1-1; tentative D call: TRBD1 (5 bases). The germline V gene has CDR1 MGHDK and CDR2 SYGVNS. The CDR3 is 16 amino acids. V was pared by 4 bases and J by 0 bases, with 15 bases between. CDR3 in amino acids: CASSVGTEFMNTEAFF. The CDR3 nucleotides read TGTGCCAGCAGTGTAGGGACGGAGTTCATGAACACTGAAGCTTTCTTT.

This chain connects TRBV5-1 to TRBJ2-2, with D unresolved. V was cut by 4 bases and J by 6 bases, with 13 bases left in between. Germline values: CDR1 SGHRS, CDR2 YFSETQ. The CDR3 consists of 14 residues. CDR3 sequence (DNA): TGCGCCAGCAGCCGGAACTCAGAGCCCGGGGAGCTGTTTTTT. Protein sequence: CASSRNSEPGELFF.

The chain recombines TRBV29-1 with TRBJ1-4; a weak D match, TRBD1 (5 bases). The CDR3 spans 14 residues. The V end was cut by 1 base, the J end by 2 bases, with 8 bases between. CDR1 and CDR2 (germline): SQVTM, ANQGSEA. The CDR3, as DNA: TGCAGCGTTGAAGGGGGGGTGACTAATGAAAAACTGTTTTTT. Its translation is CSVEGGVTNEKLFF. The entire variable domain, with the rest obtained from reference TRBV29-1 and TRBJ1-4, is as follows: SAVISQKPSRDICQRGTSLTIQCQVDSQVTMMFWYRQQPGQSLTLIATANQGSEATYESGFVIDKFPISRPNLTFSTLTVSNMSPEDSSIYLCSVEGGVTNEKLFFGSGTQLSVL.

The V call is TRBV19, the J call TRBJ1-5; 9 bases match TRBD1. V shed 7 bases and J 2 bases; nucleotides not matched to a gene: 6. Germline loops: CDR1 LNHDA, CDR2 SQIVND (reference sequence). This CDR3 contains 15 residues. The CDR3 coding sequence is TGTGCCAGTACCCCGACAGGGGGTCGCAATCAGCCCCAGCATTTT. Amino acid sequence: CASTPTGGRNQPQHF.

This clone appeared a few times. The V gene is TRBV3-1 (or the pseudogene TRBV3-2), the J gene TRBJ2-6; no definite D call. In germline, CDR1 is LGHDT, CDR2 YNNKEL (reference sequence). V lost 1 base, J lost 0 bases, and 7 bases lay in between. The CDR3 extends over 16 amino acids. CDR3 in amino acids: CASSQGEASGANVLTF. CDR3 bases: TGTGCCAGCAGCCAAGGGGAAGCCTCTGGGGCCAACGTCCTGACTTTC.

CDR3 in amino acids: CASSLDSSGGAETQYF. The CDR3, as DNA: TGCGCCAGCAGCTTGGATTCAAGCGGGGGGGCGGAGACCCAGTACTTC. The rearrangement links TRBV5-1 to TRBJ2-5; the match to TRBD2 covers 10 bases. Per germline, CDR1 SGHRS and CDR2 YFSETQ. V lost 0 bases to trimming and J lost 5 bases; unmatched junction nucleotides: 7. The CDR3 loop spans 16 amino acids.

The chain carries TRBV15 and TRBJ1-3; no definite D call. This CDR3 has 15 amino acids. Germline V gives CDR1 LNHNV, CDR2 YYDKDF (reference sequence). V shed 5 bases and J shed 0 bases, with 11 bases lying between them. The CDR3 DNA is TGTGCCACCAGCGCAGAGATGAGCTCTGGAAACACCATATATTTT. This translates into CATSAEMSSGNTIYF.